Sequencing of this T cell receptor (beta chain) was carried out in a study of blood T cell repertoires in COVID-19. Study background: The United States, Italy and Spain supplied acute and convalescent COVID-19 samples. Nucleic acid was either cDNA or gDNA, and it came from T cells, B-cell-depleted T cells, or PBMCs.

The CDR3 is 14 residues long. V trimming: 5 bases; J trimming: 2 bases; junction bases outside the gene matches: 4. Looked up from germline, CDR1 is SGDLS and CDR2 is YYNGEE. Authors' analysis steps: Reference gene primer amplification in the assay estimated nucleated cell counts. Clones were read by immunoSEQ multiplex PCR, and TCRdb kept only the in-frame ones, dropping some. The DNA was the basis for D and trimming; V, J and clone size are from that table. The data hold about 160,000 clones, with 60% to 85% observed a single time. Input material: peripheral blood. V is TRBV9 and J is TRBJ1-3, with 7 bases identical to TRBD1. The sequence came from a man in his 70s with acute or convalescent COVID-19. CDR3 sequence (DNA): TGTGCCAGCAGTGGGACAGTGGCTGGAAACACCATATATTTT. This gives the protein CASSGTVAGNTIYF.